Reported below is one T cell receptor (beta chain). Its specificity is unknown. Combining iRepertoire HTBI primers with Arm-PCR of CDR3 regions, the authors built TCR beta libraries. TCRdb re-called the multiplex PCR reads through MiXCR, storing one row per CDR3 protein. The sample has over 350,000 distinct CDR3 sequences, 15% seen once. These data come from a study of regulatory T cells in long-lasting Graves disease. For the study at large: Patients newly diagnosed with Graves' had been on antithyroid drugs for under 3 months. Whole-study results and caveats: Patients with persistent Graves' had lower TCR diversity than newly diagnosed patients. There was favoring of TRBV28, TRBJ1-2 and TRBJ2-5 in persistent disease.

Time point of the sample: newly diagnosed GD, antithyroid drugs for less than 3 months. With RNA extracted from PBMCs as input, the TCR library was made. Trimming stripped 3 bases from V and 0 bases from J, with 14 bases between. Germline V gene sequence: CDR1 DFQATT, CDR2 SNEGSKA (reference sequence). The length of the CDR3 is 15 residues. These data also featured in a second study, about T cells in Graves' hyperthyroidism and ophthalmopathy. As that report states: Diagnoses were made from clinical symptoms, serum measures (thyroxine and TRAb), thyroid ultrasound and orbital computed tomography.

The chain links TRBV20-1 to TRBJ2-5; the D gene is possibly TRBD1 (5 bases). Sequencing was performed on peripheral blood mononuclear cells (PBMCs), taken at new diagnosis, from a patient treated with antithyroid drugs. This TCR was recovered from a woman in her thirties or forties with Graves disease. CDR3 residues: CSARVDRYHQETQYF. The CDR3 DNA sequence: TGCAGTGCTAGGGTTGACAGATACCACCAAGAGACCCAGTACTTC.